This is a list of T cell receptor beta chains from one sample in a study of T cell responses to AZD1222 COVID-19 vaccine. Assay: immunoSEQ multiplex PCR; the TCRdb copy retains only in-frame clones and omits some. The data contain about 130,000 clones, about 89% of them singletons. The specimen was peripheral blood, collected 28 days after the second AZD1222 dose. The receptors originated from an adult who received the AZD1222 COVID-19 vaccine. Each CDR3 is given with its conserved first and last residue. A D gene is named only where the DNA matches it firmly. Not every row has a clone size; where given, it reads once, few, many or a size class.

J: TRBJ2-1; size: once; V: TRBV7-3; D: -; DNA: TGTGCCAGCAGGTTAGGGCGGGGTTACAATGAGCAGTTCTTC; CDR3: CASRLGRGYNEQFF
J: TRBJ2-1; size: -; V: TRBV7-3; D: TRBD2; DNA: TGTGCCAGCAGCCGGACTAGCGGGGAGAGTAATGAGCAGTTCTTC; CDR3: CASSRTSGESNEQFF
J: TRBJ2-7; size: few; V: TRBV5-4; D: TRBD2; DNA: TGTGCCAGCAGCTTGGGGCTAGCGGGGTCCTACGAGCAGTACTTC; CDR3: CASSLGLAGSYEQYF
J: TRBJ2-7; size: -; V: TRBV12-3/TRBV12-4; D: -; DNA: TGTGCCAGCAGTTTTGAAGGGGCTCTAGGGTACTTC; CDR3: CASSFEGALGYF
J: TRBJ1-5; size: few; V: TRBV28; D: -; DNA: TGTGCCAGCAGTTTAGGGGGTAATAGGAATCAGCCCCAGCATTTT; CDR3: CASSLGGNRNQPQHF
J: TRBJ2-3; size: -; V: TRBV6-1; D: -; DNA: TGTGCCAGCAGTGATGAGGGGGGGCAAAGAGATACGCAGTATTTT; CDR3: CASSDEGGQRDTQYF
J: TRBJ2-3; size: -; V: TRBV14; D: TRBD2; DNA: TGTGCCAGCAGCCCGCTAGCGGGAGGTGACACAGATACGCAGTATTTT; CDR3: CASSPLAGGDTDTQYF
J: TRBJ2-2; size: -; V: TRBV27; D: -; DNA: TGTGCCAGCAGTTGGGGGGGCGCGGGCGGGGAGCTGTTTTTT; CDR3: CASSWGGAGGELFF
J: TRBJ2-7; size: -; V: TRBV4-2; D: TRBD1; DNA: TGTGCCAGCAGCCAAATGATGTGGGGGACAGGCCTTAATCAGGAGCAGTACTTC; CDR3: CASSQMMWGTGLNQEQYF
J: TRBJ2-1; size: -; V: TRBV7-6; D: TRBD2; DNA: TGTGCCAGCAGCTTAGAACCTAGCGGGAGAGCTTACAATGAGCAGTTCTTC; CDR3: CASSLEPSGRAYNEQFF
J: TRBJ2-3; size: -; V: TRBV29-1; D: -; DNA: TGCAGCGTTGCCCAGCCGAGCACAGATACGCAGTATTTT; CDR3: CSVAQPSTDTQYF
J: TRBJ2-2; size: -; V: TRBV9; D: TRBD2; DNA: TGTGCCAGCAGCGTAGGAATAGCGGGGGTCTCGAGCACCGGGGAGCTGTTTTTT; CDR3: CASSVGIAGVSSTGELFF
J: TRBJ1-2; size: -; V: TRBV18; D: -; DNA: TGTGCCAGCTCACCTCCGGTACAGGTAGCTGGCTACACCTTC; CDR3: CASSPPVQVAGYTF
J: TRBJ2-1; size: -; V: TRBV3-1/TRBV3-2; D: -; DNA: TGTGCCAGCAGCCAACTCAGTTTCGATGAGCAGTTCTTC; CDR3: CASSQLSFDEQFF
J: TRBJ1-1; size: -; V: TRBV11-3; D: TRBD1; DNA: TGTGCCAGCAGCACGGGACAGGGAAGGGGCACTGAAGCTTTCTTT; CDR3: CASSTGQGRGTEAFF
J: TRBJ1-4; size: -; V: TRBV10-3; D: -; DNA: TGTGCCATCAGTGAGTCGCGAGGGGCGCTTGGGAATGAAAAACTGTTTTTT; CDR3: CAISESRGALGNEKLFF
J: TRBJ1-1; size: -; V: TRBV5-1; D: TRBD1; DNA: TGCGCCAGCAGCCGGGACAGTCCCACTGAAGCTTTCTTT; CDR3: CASSRDSPTEAFF
J: TRBJ2-7; size: -; V: TRBV4-2; D: TRBD2; DNA: TGTGCCAGCAGCCAAGAAGTAGCGGGAGGGCATATCTCCCACGAGCAGTACTTC; CDR3: CASSQEVAGGHISHEQYF
J: TRBJ1-4; size: -; V: TRBV10-3; D: TRBD1; DNA: TGTGCCATCAGTCGACAGGGAAACGGTAATGAAAAACTGTTTTTT; CDR3: CAISRQGNGNEKLFF
J: TRBJ1-1; size: -; V: TRBV12-3/TRBV12-4; D: -; DNA: TGTGCCAGCAGTTTAGTTGATGAAGCTTTCTTT; CDR3: CASSLVDEAFF